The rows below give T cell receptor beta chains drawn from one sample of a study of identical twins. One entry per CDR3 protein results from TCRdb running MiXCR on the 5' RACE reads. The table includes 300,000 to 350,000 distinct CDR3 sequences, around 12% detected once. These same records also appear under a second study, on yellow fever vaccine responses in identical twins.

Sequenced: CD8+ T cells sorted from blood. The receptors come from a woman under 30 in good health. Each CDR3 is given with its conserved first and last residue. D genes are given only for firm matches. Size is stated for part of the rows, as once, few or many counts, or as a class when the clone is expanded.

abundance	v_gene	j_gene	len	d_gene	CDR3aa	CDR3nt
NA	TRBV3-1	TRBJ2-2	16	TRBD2	CASSQELAVGTGELFF	TGTGCCAGCAGCCAAGAACTAGCGGTTGGCACCGGGGAGCTGTTTTTT
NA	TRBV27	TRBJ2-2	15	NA	CASSLEGALAGELFF	TGTGCCAGCAGCTTGGAGGGGGCACTGGCCGGGGAGCTGTTTTTT
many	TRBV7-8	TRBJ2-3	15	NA	CASSPGLALTDTQYF	TGTGCCAGCAGCCCGGGACTGGCCCTCACAGATACGCAGTATTTT
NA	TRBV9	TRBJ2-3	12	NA	CASGRAGDTQYF	TGTGCCAGCGGCAGGGCGGGAGATACGCAGTATTTT
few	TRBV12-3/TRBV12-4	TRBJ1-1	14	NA	CASTYWGENTEGFF	TGTGCCAGCACCTACTGGGGGGAGAACACTGAAGGTTTCTTT
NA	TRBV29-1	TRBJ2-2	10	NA	CSVDLGELFF	TGCAGCGTTGATCTCGGGGAGCTGTTTTTT
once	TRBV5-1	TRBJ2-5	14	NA	CASSLGLPRETQYF	TGCGCCAGCAGCTTGGGGCTCCCCCGGGAGACCCAGTACTTC
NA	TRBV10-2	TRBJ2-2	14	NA	CASNRDINTGELFF	TGCGCCAGCAACCGGGACATAAACACCGGGGAGCTGTTTTTT
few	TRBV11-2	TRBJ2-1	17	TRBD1	CASLKDRGRRSYNEQFF	TGTGCCAGTTTAAAGGACAGGGGGCGCCGGTCCTACAATGAGCAGTTCTTC
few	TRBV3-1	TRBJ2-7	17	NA	CASSQDLEGHNSYEQYF	TGTGCCAGCAGCCAAGATCTCGAGGGACATAACTCCTACGAGCAGTACTTC
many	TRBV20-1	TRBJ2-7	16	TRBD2	CSARDGLAGKTYEQYF	TGCAGTGCTAGAGATGGGCTAGCGGGGAAAACCTACGAGCAGTACTTC
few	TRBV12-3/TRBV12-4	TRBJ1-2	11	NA	CASSGQRLYTF	TGTGCCAGCAGTGGACAGAGACTCTACACCTTC
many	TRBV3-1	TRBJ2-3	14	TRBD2	CASSKRLMTSSAYF	TGTGCCAGCAGCAAACGATTAATGACTAGCTCGGCGTATTTT
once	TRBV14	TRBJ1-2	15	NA	CASSHRAGCFYGYTF	TGTGCCAGCAGCCACCGGGCAGGGTGTTTCTATGGCTACACCTTC
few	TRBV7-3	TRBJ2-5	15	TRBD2	CASSLGLGSQETQYF	TGTGCCAGCAGCTTGGGACTAGGGTCACAAGAGACCCAGTACTTC
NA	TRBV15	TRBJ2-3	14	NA	CATSYGGKTDTQYF	TGTGCCACCAGTTACGGCGGGAAGACAGATACGCAGTATTTT
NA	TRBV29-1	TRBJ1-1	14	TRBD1	CSVDPGQGGTEAFF	TGCAGCGTTGATCCGGGACAGGGCGGCACTGAAGCTTTCTTT
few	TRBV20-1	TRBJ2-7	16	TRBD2	CSARDRLAGVSYEQYF	TGCAGTGCTAGAGATCGGCTAGCGGGAGTATCCTACGAGCAGTACTTC
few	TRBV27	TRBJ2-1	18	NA	CASSPNPWGRAGNNEQFF	TGTGCCAGCAGTCCTAACCCCTGGGGGCGAGCGGGAAACAATGAGCAGTTCTTC
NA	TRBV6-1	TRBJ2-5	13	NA	CASTRDGQETQYF	TGTGCCAGCACCAGGGACGGCCAAGAGACCCAGTACTTC
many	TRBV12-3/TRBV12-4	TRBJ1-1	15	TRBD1	CASSTTGIWWTEAFF	TGTGCCAGCAGTACGACAGGGATATGGTGGACTGAAGCTTTCTTT
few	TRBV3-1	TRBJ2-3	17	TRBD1	CASSTGYRDRVTDTQYF	TGTGCCAGCTCCACAGGGTACCGGGACAGGGTCACAGATACGCAGTATTTT
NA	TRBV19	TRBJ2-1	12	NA	CASSMDLNEQFF	TGTGCCAGTAGTATGGATCTCAATGAGCAGTTCTTC
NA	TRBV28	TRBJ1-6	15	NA	CASTVSGSYNSPLHF	TGTGCCAGCACCGTATCAGGGTCCTATAATTCACCCCTCCACTTT
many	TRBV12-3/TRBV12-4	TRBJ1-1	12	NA	CASSLDRVITFF	TGTGCCAGCAGTTTAGACAGGGTAATAACTTTCTTT
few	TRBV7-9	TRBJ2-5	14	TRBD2	CASSYEAGRETQYF	TGTGCCAGCAGCTATGAAGCGGGGCGAGAGACCCAGTACTTC
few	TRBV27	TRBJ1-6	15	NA	CASSPLGRDQSPLHF	TGTGCCAGCAGTCCCCTAGGGAGGGACCAATCACCCCTCCACTTT
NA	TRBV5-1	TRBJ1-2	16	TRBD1	CASSLGETDRDHGYTF	TGCGCCAGCAGCTTGGGGGAAACTGACAGGGACCATGGCTACACCTTC
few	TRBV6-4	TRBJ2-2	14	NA	CASAGQSDTGELFF	TGTGCCAGCGCGGGACAGTCGGACACCGGGGAGCTGTTTTTT
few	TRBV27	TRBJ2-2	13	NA	CASRNSGPGELFF	TGTGCCAGCCGAAACAGTGGGCCCGGGGAGCTGTTTTTT
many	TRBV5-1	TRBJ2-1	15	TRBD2	CASSSGTTSYNEQFF	TGCGCCAGCAGCTCCGGGACTACCTCCTACAATGAGCAGTTCTTC
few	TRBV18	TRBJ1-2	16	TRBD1	CASNQPDRGFNYGYTF	TGTGCCAGTAATCAACCGGACAGGGGATTTAACTATGGCTACACCTTC
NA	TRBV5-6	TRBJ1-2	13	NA	CASRPTAKGGYTF	TGTGCCAGCAGGCCGACTGCTAAGGGAGGCTACACCTTC
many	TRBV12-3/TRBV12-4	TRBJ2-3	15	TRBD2	CASSLSGRATDTQYF	TGTGCCAGCAGTTTAAGCGGGAGGGCCACAGATACGCAGTATTTT
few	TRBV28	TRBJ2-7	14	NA	CASRLRQYLYEQYF	TGTGCCAGCCGTCTCCGACAGTATCTTTACGAGCAGTACTTC
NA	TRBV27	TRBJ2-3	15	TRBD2	CASGPTSGGTDTQYF	TGTGCCAGCGGCCCGACTAGCGGGGGGACAGATACGCAGTATTTT
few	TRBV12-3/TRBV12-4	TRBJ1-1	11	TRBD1	CASTGTVEAFF	TGTGCCAGCACGGGGACAGTTGAAGCTTTCTTT
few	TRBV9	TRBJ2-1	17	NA	CASSVAYLQGGHNEQFF	TGTGCCAGCAGCGTAGCCTATTTGCAGGGCGGCCACAATGAGCAGTTCTTC
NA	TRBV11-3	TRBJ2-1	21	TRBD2	CASSLYTGTSGRKSSYNEQFF	TGTGCCAGCAGCTTATATACCGGGACTAGCGGGCGTAAGAGCTCCTACAATGAGCAGTTCTTC
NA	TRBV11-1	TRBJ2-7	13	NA	CASSFQETYEQYF	TGTGCCAGCAGCTTCCAGGAGACCTACGAGCAGTACTTC
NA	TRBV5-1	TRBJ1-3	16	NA	CASSLGGQLSGNTIYF	TGCGCCAGCAGCTTGGGCGGACAGCTCTCTGGAAACACCATATATTTT
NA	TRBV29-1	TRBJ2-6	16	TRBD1	CSVGDRGEAGANVLTF	TGCAGCGTCGGTGACAGGGGGGAAGCTGGGGCCAACGTCCTGACTTTC
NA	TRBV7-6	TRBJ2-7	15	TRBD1	CASSLGGTGIYEQYF	TGTGCCAGCAGCTTAGGAGGGACAGGGATATACGAGCAGTACTTC
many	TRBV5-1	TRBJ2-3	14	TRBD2	CASSLVAGGHTQYF	TGCGCCAGCAGCTTGGTGGCGGGAGGGCATACGCAGTATTTT
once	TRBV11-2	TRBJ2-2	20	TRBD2	CASSPIWESSGRRNTGELFF	TGTGCCAGCAGCCCTATCTGGGAGAGTAGCGGGAGACGTAACACCGGGGAGCTGTTTTTT
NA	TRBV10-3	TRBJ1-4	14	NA	CAVRQDSTNEKLFF	TGTGCCGTTAGACAGGATTCAACTAATGAAAAACTGTTTTTT
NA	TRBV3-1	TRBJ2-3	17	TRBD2	CASSQDPGTSVKGTQYF	TGTGCCAGCAGCCAAGATCCTGGGACTAGCGTAAAGGGTACGCAGTATTTT
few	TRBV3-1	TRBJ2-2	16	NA	CASSQVGFSNTGELFF	TGTGCCAGCAGCCAAGTTGGGTTTAGTAACACCGGGGAGCTGTTTTTT
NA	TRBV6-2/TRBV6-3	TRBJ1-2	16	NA	CASTYNPAAANYGYTF	TGTGCCAGCACCTACAATCCGGCAGCAGCTAACTATGGCTACACCTTC
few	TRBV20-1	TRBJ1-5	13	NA	CSASFGSNQPQHF	TGCAGTGCTAGTTTTGGTAGCAATCAGCCCCAGCATTTT
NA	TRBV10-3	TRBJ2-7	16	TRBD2	CAISESGTSGRYEQYF	TGTGCCATCAGTGAGTCCGGGACTAGCGGGAGGTACGAGCAGTACTTC
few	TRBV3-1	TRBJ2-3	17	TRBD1	CASSQTPGGEITDTQYF	TGTGCCAGCAGCCAAACCCCAGGGGGAGAAATCACAGATACGCAGTATTTT
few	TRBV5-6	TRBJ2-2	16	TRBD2	CASSPLAGMNTGELFF	TGTGCCAGCAGCCCCCTAGCGGGAATGAACACCGGGGAGCTGTTTTTT
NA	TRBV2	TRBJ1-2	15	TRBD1	CASQTNRGQDYGYTF	TGTGCCAGCCAGACGAACAGGGGGCAGGACTATGGCTACACCTTC
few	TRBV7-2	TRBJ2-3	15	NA	CASSPQPRGSDTQYF	TGTGCCAGCAGCCCACAGCCGAGGGGGTCGGATACGCAGTATTTT
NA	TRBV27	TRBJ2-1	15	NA	CASSSLRASWDEQFF	TGTGCCAGCAGTTCCCTAAGAGCGAGTTGGGATGAGCAGTTCTTC
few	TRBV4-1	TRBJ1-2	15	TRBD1	CASSHRRDRVDSYTF	TGCGCCAGCAGCCACCGACGGGACAGGGTCGACAGCTACACCTTC
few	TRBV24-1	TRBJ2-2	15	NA	CATSDPSTSPGELFF	TGTGCCACCAGTGATCCCTCGACTAGTCCCGGGGAGCTGTTTTTT
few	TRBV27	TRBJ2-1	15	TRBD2	CASSSKRGGYNEQFF	TGTGCCAGCAGTTCGAAGCGGGGGGGGTACAATGAGCAGTTCTTC
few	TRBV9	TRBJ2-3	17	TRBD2	CASSTEGTSGSTDTQYF	TGTGCCAGCAGCACAGAGGGGACTAGCGGGAGCACAGATACGCAGTATTTT